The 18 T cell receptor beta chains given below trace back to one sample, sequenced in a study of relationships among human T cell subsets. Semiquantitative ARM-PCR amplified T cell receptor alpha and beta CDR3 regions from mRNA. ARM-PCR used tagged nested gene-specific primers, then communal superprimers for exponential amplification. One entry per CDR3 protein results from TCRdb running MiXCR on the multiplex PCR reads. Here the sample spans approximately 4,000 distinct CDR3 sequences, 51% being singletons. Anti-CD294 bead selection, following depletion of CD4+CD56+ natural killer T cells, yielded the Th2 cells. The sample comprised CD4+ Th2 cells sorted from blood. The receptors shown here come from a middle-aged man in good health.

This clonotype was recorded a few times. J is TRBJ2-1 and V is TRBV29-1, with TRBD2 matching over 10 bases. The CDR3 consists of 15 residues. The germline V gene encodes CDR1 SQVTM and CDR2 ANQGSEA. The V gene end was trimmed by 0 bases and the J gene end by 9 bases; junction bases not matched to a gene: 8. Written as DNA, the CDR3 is TGCAGCGTTGAAGATCGAAGCGGGAGGGGGCCTGAGCAGTTCTTC. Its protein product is CSVEDRSGRGPEQFF.

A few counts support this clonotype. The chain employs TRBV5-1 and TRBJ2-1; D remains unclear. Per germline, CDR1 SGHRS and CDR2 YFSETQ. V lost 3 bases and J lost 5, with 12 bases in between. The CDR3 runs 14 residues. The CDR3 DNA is TGCGCCAGCAGCTCCCCGTCCTCAGACAATGAGCAGTTCTTC. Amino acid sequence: CASSSPSSDNEQFF.

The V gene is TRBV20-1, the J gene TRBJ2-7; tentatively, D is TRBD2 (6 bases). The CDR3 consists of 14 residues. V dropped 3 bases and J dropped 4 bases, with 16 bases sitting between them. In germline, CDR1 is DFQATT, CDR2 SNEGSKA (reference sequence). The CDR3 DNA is TGCAGTGCTAGGCCGGGAGCACGAGTGTACGAGCAGTACTTC. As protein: CSARPGARVYEQYF.

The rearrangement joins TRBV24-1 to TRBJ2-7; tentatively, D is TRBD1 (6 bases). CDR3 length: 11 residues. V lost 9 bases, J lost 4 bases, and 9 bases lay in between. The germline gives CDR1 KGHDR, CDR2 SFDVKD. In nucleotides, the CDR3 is TGTGCCACCGGTACAGGGTACGAGCAGTACTTC. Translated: CATGTGYEQYF.

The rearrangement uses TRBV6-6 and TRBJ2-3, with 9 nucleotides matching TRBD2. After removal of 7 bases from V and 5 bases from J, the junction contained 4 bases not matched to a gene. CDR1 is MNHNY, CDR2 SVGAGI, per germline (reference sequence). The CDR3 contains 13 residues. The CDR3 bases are TGTGCCAGCAAAAGCGGGGGGCGAGATACGCAGTATTTT. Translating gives CASKSGGRDTQYF.

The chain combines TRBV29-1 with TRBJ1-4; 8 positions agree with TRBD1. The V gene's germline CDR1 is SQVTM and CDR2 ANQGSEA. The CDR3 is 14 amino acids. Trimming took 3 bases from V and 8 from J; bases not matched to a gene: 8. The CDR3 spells CSVDSGGVGEKLFF. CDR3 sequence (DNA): TGCAGCGTTGACTCAGGGGGCGTCGGGGAAAAACTGTTTTTT. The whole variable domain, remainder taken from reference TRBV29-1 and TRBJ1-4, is SAVISQKPSRDICQRGTSLTIQCQVDSQVTMMFWYRQQPGQSLTLIATANQGSEATYESGFVIDKFPISRPNLTFSTLTVSNMSPEDSSIYLCSVDSGGVGEKLFFGSGTQLSVL.

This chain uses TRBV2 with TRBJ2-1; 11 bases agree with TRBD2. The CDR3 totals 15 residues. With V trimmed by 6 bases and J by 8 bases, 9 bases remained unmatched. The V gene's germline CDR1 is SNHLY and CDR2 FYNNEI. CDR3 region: CASSSASGRTDEQFF. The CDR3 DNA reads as TGTGCCAGCAGCTCAGCTAGCGGGAGGACGGATGAGCAGTTCTTC.

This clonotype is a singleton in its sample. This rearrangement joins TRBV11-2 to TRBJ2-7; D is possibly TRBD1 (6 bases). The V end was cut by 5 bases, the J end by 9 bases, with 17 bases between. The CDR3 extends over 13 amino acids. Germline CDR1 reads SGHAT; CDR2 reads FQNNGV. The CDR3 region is CASSEMTQGGQYF. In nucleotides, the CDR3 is TGTGCCAGCAGCGAGATGACTCAAGGGGGGCAGTACTTC.

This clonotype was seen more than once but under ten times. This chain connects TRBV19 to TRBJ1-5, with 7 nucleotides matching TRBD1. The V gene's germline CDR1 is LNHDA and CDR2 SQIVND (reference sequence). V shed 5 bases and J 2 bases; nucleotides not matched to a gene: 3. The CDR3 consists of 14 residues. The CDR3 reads CASSHRGGNQPQHF. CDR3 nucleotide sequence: TGTGCCAGTAGTCACAGGGGAGGCAATCAGCCCCAGCATTTT.

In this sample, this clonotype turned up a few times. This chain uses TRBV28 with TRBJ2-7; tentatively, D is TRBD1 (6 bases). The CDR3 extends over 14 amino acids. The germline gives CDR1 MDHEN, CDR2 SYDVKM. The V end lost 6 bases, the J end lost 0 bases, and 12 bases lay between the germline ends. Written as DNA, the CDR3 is TGTGCCAGCAGCAGACAGGCTCCCTCCTACGAGCAGTACTTC. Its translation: CASSRQAPSYEQYF.

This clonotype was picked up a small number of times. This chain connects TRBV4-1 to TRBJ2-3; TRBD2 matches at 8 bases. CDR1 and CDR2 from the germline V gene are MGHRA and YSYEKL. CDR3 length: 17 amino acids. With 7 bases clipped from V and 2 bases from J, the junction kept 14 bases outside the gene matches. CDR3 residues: CASMSGYEREHTDTQYF. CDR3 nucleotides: TGCGCCAGCATGTCGGGTTATGAGCGGGAGCACACAGATACGCAGTATTTT.

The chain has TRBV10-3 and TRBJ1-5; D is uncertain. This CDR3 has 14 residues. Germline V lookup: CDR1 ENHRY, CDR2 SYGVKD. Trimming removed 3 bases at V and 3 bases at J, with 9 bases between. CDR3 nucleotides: TGTGCCATCAGTGACGGGGAATCCAATCAGCCCCAGCATTTT. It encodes CAISDGESNQPQHF.

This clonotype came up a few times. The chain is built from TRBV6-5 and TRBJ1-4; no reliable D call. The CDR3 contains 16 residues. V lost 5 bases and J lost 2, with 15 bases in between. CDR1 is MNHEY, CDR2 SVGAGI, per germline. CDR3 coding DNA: TGTGCCAGCAGTCGAAGCGGCCGTCGGACTAATGAAAAACTGTTTTTT. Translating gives CASSRSGRRTNEKLFF.

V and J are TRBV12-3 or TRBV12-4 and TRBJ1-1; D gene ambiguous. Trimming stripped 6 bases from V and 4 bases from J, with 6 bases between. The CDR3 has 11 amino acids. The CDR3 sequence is CASSRGTEAFF. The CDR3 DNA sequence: TGTGCCAGCAGCCGGGGCACTGAAGCTTTCTTT.

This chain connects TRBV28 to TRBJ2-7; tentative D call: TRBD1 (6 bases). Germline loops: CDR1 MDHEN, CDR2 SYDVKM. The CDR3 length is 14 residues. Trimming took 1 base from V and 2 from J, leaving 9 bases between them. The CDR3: CASSLSGDTYEQYF. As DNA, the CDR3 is TGTGCCAGCAGTTTATCAGGGGATACCTACGAGCAGTACTTC.

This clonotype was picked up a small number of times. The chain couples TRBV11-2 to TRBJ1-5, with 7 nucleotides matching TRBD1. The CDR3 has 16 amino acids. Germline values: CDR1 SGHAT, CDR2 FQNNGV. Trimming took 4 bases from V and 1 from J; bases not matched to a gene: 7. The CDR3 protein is CASSSYRGGSNQPQHF. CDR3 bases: TGTGCCAGCAGCTCCTACAGGGGAGGAAGCAATCAGCCCCAGCATTTT.

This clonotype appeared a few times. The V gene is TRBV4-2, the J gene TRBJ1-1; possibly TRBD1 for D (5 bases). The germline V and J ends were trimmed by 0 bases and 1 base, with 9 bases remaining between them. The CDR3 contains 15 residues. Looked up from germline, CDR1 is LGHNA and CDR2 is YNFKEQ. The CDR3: CASSQEGQGNTEAFF. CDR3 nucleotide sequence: TGTGCCAGCAGCCAAGAAGGACAAGGGAACACTGAAGCTTTCTTT.

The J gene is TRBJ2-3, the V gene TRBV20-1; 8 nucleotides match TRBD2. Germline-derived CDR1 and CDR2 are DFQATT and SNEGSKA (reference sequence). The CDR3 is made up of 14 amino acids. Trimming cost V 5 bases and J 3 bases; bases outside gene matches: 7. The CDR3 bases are TGCAGTGCTGTCCGGGCGGGGGGAACAGATACGCAGTATTTT. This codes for CSAVRAGGTDTQYF.